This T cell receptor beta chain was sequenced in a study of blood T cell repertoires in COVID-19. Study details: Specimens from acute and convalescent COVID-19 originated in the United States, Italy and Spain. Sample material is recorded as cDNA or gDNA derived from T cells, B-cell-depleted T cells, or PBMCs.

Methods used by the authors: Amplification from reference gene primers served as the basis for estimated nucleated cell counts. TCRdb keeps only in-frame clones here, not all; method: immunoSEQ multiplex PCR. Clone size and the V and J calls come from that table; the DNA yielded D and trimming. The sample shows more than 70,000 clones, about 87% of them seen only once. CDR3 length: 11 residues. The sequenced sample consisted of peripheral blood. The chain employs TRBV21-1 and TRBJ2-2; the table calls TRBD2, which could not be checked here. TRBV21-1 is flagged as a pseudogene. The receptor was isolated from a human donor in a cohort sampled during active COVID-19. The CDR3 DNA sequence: TGTGCCAGCAGTCGCACCGGGGAGCTGTTTTTT. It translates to CASSRTGELFF.